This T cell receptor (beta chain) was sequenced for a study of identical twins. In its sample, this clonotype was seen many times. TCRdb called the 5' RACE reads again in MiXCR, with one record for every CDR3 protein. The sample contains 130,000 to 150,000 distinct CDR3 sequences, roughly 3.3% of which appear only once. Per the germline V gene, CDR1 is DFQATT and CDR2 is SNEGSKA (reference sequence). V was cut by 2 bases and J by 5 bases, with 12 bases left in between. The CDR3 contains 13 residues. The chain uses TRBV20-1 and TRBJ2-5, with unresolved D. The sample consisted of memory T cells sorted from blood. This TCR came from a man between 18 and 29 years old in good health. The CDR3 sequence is CSARFPGSETQYF. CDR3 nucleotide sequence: TGCAGTGCTAGATTCCCAGGATCGGAGACCCAGTACTTC.